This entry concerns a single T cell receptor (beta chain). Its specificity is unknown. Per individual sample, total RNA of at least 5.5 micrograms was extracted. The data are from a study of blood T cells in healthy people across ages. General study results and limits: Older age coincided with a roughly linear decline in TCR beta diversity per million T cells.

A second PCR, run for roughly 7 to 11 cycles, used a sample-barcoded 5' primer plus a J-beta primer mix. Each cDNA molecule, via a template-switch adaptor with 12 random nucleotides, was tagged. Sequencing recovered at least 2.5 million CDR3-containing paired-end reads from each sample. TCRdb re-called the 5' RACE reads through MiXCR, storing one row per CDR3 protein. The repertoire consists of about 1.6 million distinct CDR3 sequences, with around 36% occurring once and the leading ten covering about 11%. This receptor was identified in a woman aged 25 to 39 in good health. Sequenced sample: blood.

DNA of the CDR3: TGTGCCAGCAGTTTTCCCCAAGATGGAAAGGGGGCTTCCTACAATGAGCAGTACTTC. Its translation is CASSFPQDGKGASYNEQYF. The genes are TRBV12-3 or TRBV12-4 and TRBJ2-7, with 7 bases matching TRBD1. CDR3 length: 19 amino acids. After removal of 3 bases from V and 7 bases from J, the junction contained 24 bases not matched to a gene.